The 26 T cell receptor beta chains below all came from one sample that was sequenced in a study of T cell repertoires in cytomegalovirus infection. These receptors lack a known antigen. TCRdb reanalysed the reads using MiXCR and keeps one entry per CDR3 protein. The sample records some 310,000 distinct CDR3 sequences, 20% to 25% being singletons. The sequencing used cultured PBMCs, collected from culture after CMV antigen stimulation. The receptors were sampled from a human donor in good health (CMV status not recorded). Some clones in this sample may be carry-over from other donors' samples.

This clonotype came up many times. V gene TRBV19 combines with J gene TRBJ1-1; D is ambiguous. This CDR3 spans 13 amino acids. Trimming stripped 0 bases from V and 9 bases from J, with 11 bases between. The V gene's germline CDR1 is LNHDA and CDR2 SQIVND (reference sequence). The CDR3 bases are TGTGCCAGTAGTATAGATCGGGCACCTAAAGCTTTCTTT. As protein: CASSIDRAPKAFF.

The chain carries TRBV7-2 and TRBJ1-5, with D unclear. The CDR3 spans 15 residues. Per the germline V gene, CDR1 is SGHTA and CDR2 is FQGNSA. V dropped 2 bases and J dropped 3 bases, with 11 bases sitting between them. CDR3 bases: TGTGCCAGCAGCTTATCTCACGGATACAATCAGCCCCAGCATTTT. Translated, it gives CASSLSHGYNQPQHF.

This clonotype was counted at least ten times. The chain joins TRBV7-9 to TRBJ2-1, with 8 bases fitting TRBD1. The J segment lost 9 bases and the V segment lost 3 bases, leaving 4 bases of the junction unmatched. This CDR3 region has 13 residues. Germline V gives CDR1 SEHNR, CDR2 FQNEAQ (reference sequence). CDR3 sequence: CASSFSGGSEQFF. DNA of the CDR3: TGTGCCAGCAGCTTCTCAGGGGGCAGTGAGCAGTTCTTC. Complete variable domain (other parts from reference TRBV7-9 and TRBJ2-1): DTGVSQNPRHKITKRGQNVTFRCDPISEHNRLYWYRQTLGQGPEFLTYFQNEAQLEKSRLLSDRFSAERPKGSFSTLEIQRTEQGDSAMYLCASSFSGGSEQFFGPGTRLTVL.

The CDR3 sequence is CAISPQLAGEVETQYF. In nucleotides, the CDR3 is TGTGCCATCAGTCCTCAACTAGCGGGAGAGGTTGAGACCCAGTACTTC. The chain links TRBV10-3 to TRBJ2-5, with 11 bases fitting TRBD2. The germline gives CDR1 ENHRY, CDR2 SYGVKD. The CDR3 sequence is 16 residues long. The J segment lost 5 bases and the V segment lost 5 bases, leaving 10 bases of the junction unmatched.

This clonotype was picked up a small number of times. The chain uses TRBV7-6 and TRBJ2-7; TRBD1 matches at 11 bases. Germline V lookup: CDR1 SGHVS, CDR2 FNYEAQ. V lost 5 bases, J lost 0 bases, and 3 bases stayed unmatched. This CDR3 is built from 15 residues. The CDR3 DNA reads as TGTGCCAGCAGCCGGACAGGGGGCGGCTCCTACGAGCAGTACTTC. Amino acids: CASSRTGGGSYEQYF.

In this sample, this clonotype turned up many times. The rearrangement joins TRBV7-2 to TRBJ1-2; 8 bases map to TRBD1. Per germline, CDR1 SGHTA and CDR2 FQGNSA. The CDR3 is made up of 15 amino acids. V dropped 5 bases and J dropped 2; count of bases not matched to a gene: 7. The CDR3 region is CASSQLQGGNYGYTF. The DNA of the CDR3 is TGTGCCAGCAGCCAATTACAGGGGGGGAACTATGGCTACACCTTC.

This clonotype was counted between two and nine times. The chain joins TRBV2 to TRBJ2-3; D gene unclear. The CDR3 length is 12 residues. In germline, CDR1 is SNHLY, CDR2 FYNNEI. Between the trimmed V and J ends, which lost 2 bases and 4 bases, there was a span of 4 bases. The CDR3 loop reads CASSEIPDTQYF. As DNA, the CDR3 is TGTGCCAGCAGTGAAATCCCAGATACGCAGTATTTT.

This rearrangement joins TRBV4-3 to TRBJ1-1; possible D gene TRBD1, 5 bases. This CDR3 has 13 residues. The V gene lost 3 bases and the J gene lost 9 bases, with 14 bases spanning the gap. Germline V CDR1 and CDR2: LGHNA, YSLEER. CDR3 in amino acids: CASSHTGTLKAFF. The DNA of the CDR3 is TGCGCCAGCAGCCATACCGGGACGTTAAAAGCTTTCTTT.

The chain joins TRBV7-4 to TRBJ1-1; D is unclear. V lost 5 bases to trimming and J lost 5 bases, with 12 bases between them. This CDR3 is built from 13 residues. Germline V lookup: CDR1 SGHVT, CDR2 SQSDAQ. The chain's CDR3 is CASSPPVDTEAFF. Here the CDR3 DNA reads TGTGCCAGCAGCCCGCCAGTGGATACTGAAGCTTTCTTT. Full variable domain (outside the CDR3, taken from reference TRBV7-4 and TRBJ1-1): GAGVSQSPRYKVAKRGRDVALRCDSISGHVTLYWYRQTLGQGSEVLTYSQSDAQRDKSGRPSGRFSAERPERSVSTLKIQRTEQGDSAVYLCASSPPVDTEAFFGQGTRLTVV.

The J gene is TRBJ2-7, the V gene TRBV12-3 or TRBV12-4, with D possibly called TRBD1 or TRBD2 (5 bases each). V was clipped by 4 bases and J by 6 bases, with 13 bases between them. This CDR3 has 13 amino acids. The CDR3 here is CASSSGTPVEQYV. CDR3 DNA sequence: TGTGCCAGCAGTTCCGGGACCCCCGTCGAGCAGTACGTC.

As regards this clonotype: A much larger clonotype is one base distant, so this may be a read error. V and J are TRBV10-3 and TRBJ1-5; TRBD1 might be the D (5 bases). Trimming shortened V by 6 bases and J by 5 bases, and 11 bases separated the two germline ends. Germline lookup yields CDR1 ENHRY and CDR2 SYGVKD. There are 13 residues in the CDR3. CDR3 coding DNA: TGTGCCATCAGCCGGGACGCCGATCAGCCCCAGCATTTT. Protein: CAISRDADQPQHF.

The sample holds a few counts of this clonotype. The chain employs TRBV11-2 and TRBJ2-7; D might be TRBD1 (6 bases). Germline CDR1 and CDR2: SGHAT and FQNNGV. CDR3 length: 16 residues. Trimming stripped 5 bases from V and 2 bases from J, with 19 bases between. In DNA, the CDR3 is TGTGCCAGCAGCAGCGGACAGACCAACATTCCCTACGAGCAGTACGTC. Residues: CASSSGQTNIPYEQYV.

The chain links TRBV29-1 to TRBJ2-1; no reliable D call. The CDR3 has 14 amino acids. Germline lookup yields CDR1 SQVTM and CDR2 ANQGSEA. Trimming shortened V by 6 bases and J by 2 bases, and 14 bases separated the two germline ends. Here the CDR3 reads CSVSSTSTYNEQFF. Written as DNA, the CDR3 is TGCAGCGTCTCATCGACATCTACCTACAATGAGCAGTTCTTC.

In its sample, this clonotype was seen a few times. The chain joins TRBV18 to TRBJ2-3; D unclear. Germline CDR1 reads KGHSH; CDR2 reads LQKENI. The ends were cut back, 6 bases at V and 5 bases at J, with 12 bases in the middle. This CDR3 spans 13 amino acids. CDR3 DNA: TGTGCCAGCTCGTCAGACTTTGGAGATACGCAGTATTTT. This gives the protein CASSSDFGDTQYF.

There are many counts of this clonotype. V is TRBV7-7 and J is TRBJ2-3; D is possibly TRBD2 (6 bases). This CDR3 contains 14 residues. CDR1 and CDR2 (germline): SSHAT, FNYEAQ (reference sequence). V gave up 5 bases and J gave up 4 bases, with 13 bases separating them. CDR3 coding DNA: TGTGCCAGCAGCCGCTCGTGGGGGGCAGATACGCAGTATTTT. Translation: CASSRSWGADTQYF.

V usage is TRBV19 and J usage is TRBJ2-7, with 8 positions matching TRBD1. Trimming removed 3 bases from V and 2 bases from J; junction bases left unmatched: 6. The CDR3 covers 15 residues. Germline lookup yields CDR1 LNHDA and CDR2 SQIVND (reference sequence). The CDR3 region is CASSIGTGETYEQYF. As DNA, the CDR3 is TGTGCCAGTAGTATCGGGACAGGCGAGACCTACGAGCAGTACTTC.

This clonotype was counted many times. The chain has TRBV7-9 and TRBJ2-2; D is unclear. Germline CDR1 reads SEHNR; CDR2 reads FQNEAQ (reference sequence). Trimming pared 4 bases from V and 5 bases from J, leaving 8 bases between. The CDR3 is 13 residues long. CDR3 in DNA: TGTGCCAGCAGCTCGGCAAGGACCGGGGAGCTGTTTTTT. This gives the protein CASSSARTGELFF.

Ten or more counts support this clonotype. The gene calls are TRBV7-2 and TRBJ2-5; 9 nucleotides agree with TRBD1. In germline, CDR1 is SGHTA, CDR2 FQGNSA. The V gene end was trimmed by 5 bases and the J gene end by 5 bases; junction bases not matched to a gene: 15. CDR3 length: 17 amino acids. The CDR3: CASSKTPRTGVRETQYF. The CDR3 DNA sequence: TGTGCCAGCAGCAAAACCCCTCGGACAGGGGTACGCGAGACCCAGTACTTC.

The table lists this clonotype with a few counts. This rearrangement joins TRBV7-9 to TRBJ1-4; D gene uncertain. Germline V gene lookup returns CDR1 SEHNR and CDR2 FQNEAQ (reference sequence). V lost 2 bases and J lost 7, with 5 bases in between. The CDR3 has 12 amino acids. The CDR3 nucleotides are TGTGCCAGCAGCTTATCCATTGAAAAACTGTTTTTT. This codes for CASSLSIEKLFF.

This clonotype has more than one count but fewer than ten. This rearrangement joins TRBV19 to TRBJ1-2; 8 bases line up with TRBD1. The CDR3 contains 16 residues. Germline V gene lookup returns CDR1 LNHDA and CDR2 SQIVND (reference sequence). J was trimmed by 4 bases and V by 6 bases; bases with no gene match: 13. The CDR3 protein is CASRPEQGAFSYGYTF. The CDR3 DNA sequence: TGTGCCAGTAGACCAGAGCAGGGGGCGTTCTCCTATGGCTACACCTTC.

This chain connects TRBV7-9 to TRBJ1-1; D uncertain. CDR1 and CDR2 (germline): SEHNR, FQNEAQ (reference sequence). The CDR3 covers 12 residues. V was shortened by 4 bases and J by 6 bases, with 9 bases between the two germline ends. CDR3 bases: TGTGCCAGCAGCTCCGGAGCTGCTGAAGCTTTCTTT. Translating gives CASSSGAAEAFF.

On this clonotype itself: This may be a read error: a much more frequent sequence differs by one nucleotide. The chain couples TRBV7-6 to TRBJ2-5; 7 bases map to TRBD1. Germline assignment: CDR1 SGHVS and CDR2 FNYEAQ. This CDR3 contains 14 residues. CDR3 coding DNA: TGTGTCAGCAGCAGATGGGACAGCCAAGAGACCCAGTACTTC. Translated: CVSSRWDSQETQYF.

In its sample, this clonotype was seen a few times. The V and J genes are TRBV7-2 and TRBJ2-7, with D uncertain. This CDR3 region has 12 residues. V was shortened by 5 bases and J by 7 bases, with 12 bases between the two germline ends. The V gene's germline CDR1 is SGHTA and CDR2 FQGNSA. The CDR3 here is CASSPNLREQYF. In DNA form, the CDR3 reads TGTGCCAGCAGCCCGAATCTGCGGGAGCAGTACTTC.

This clonotype was recorded a few times. This chain connects TRBV2 to TRBJ2-1; D may be TRBD1 or TRBD2 (5 bases each). The length of the CDR3 is 19 residues. CDR1 is SNHLY, CDR2 FYNNEI, per germline. Trimming removed 1 base at V and 2 bases at J, with 21 bases between. For the CDR3, the DNA is TGTGCCAGCAGTGAAGACCCTTGGGGGTACAGAGGGACCTACAATGAGCAGTTCTTC. This translates into CASSEDPWGYRGTYNEQFF. The full variable domain, in which reference TRBV2 and TRBJ2-1 provide the parts outside the CDR3, is EPEVTQTPSHQVTQMGQEVILRCVPISNHLYFYWYRQILGQKVEFLVSFYNNEISEKSEIFDDQFSVERPDGSNFTLKIRSTKLEDSAMYFCASSEDPWGYRGTYNEQFFGPGTRLTVL.

This clonotype was picked up a small number of times. The gene calls are TRBV27 and TRBJ2-1; D is perhaps TRBD1 (5 bases). V lost 2 bases, J lost 2 bases, and 13 bases lay in between. The CDR3 contains 16 residues. CDR1 MNHEY and CDR2 SMNVEV come from the germline V gene (reference sequence). This CDR3 is CASSLGAQGTYNEQFF. In nucleotides, the CDR3 is TGTGCCAGCAGTTTAGGGGCCCAAGGGACCTACAATGAGCAGTTCTTC.

This clonotype was seen many times. V gene TRBV6-1 combines with J gene TRBJ2-2; D unresolved. The CDR3 length is 15 residues. Germline V gene lookup returns CDR1 MNHNS and CDR2 SASEGT. Trimming removed 5 bases from V and 6 bases from J, with 16 bases in between. CDR3 sequence (DNA): TGTGCCAGCAGTCCCGAGGTCCGGGTGGCCGGGGAGCTGTTTTTT. Translation gives CASSPEVRVAGELFF.